One T cell receptor beta chain is described in this entry. The antigen is unknown. As to treatment: about 20 received Ad26.COV2.S at low or high dose, single or two shots; several received placebo; per-sample allocation not given. Samples were taken on day 63 after the first vaccine or placebo injection. Cohort 1b enrolled adults aged 18-55 years in Boston. Libraries were prepared by immunoSEQ multiplex PCR; TCRdb keeps only in-frame clonotypes and omits some of them. This sample carries hundreds of thousands of clones, around four fifths of them seen once, and the ten largest clones take nearly 7.5%. These data originate in a study of Ad26.COV2.S vaccination and SARS-CoV-2 variants. Study-wide context: Ad26.COV2.S, an intramuscular injection, was given once or twice 56 days apart. Overall study findings and caveats: Spike-specific responses of CD8+ and CD4+ T cells were reported to display substantial breadth after vaccination.

V shed 0 bases and J shed 4 bases, with 10 bases lying between them. Germline-derived CDR1 and CDR2 are SGHTS and YDEGEE. This CDR3 is 14 amino acids long. V and J are TRBV5-8 and TRBJ1-2; unclear D gene. This sequence originates from a person aged 18 to 59 who received the Ad26.COV2.S COVID-19 vaccine or a placebo. The sample consisted of peripheral blood, taken in a trial of Ad26.COV2.S vaccine versus placebo. CDR3 nucleotides: TGTGCCAGCAGCTTGGCCTTAGGCCCCTATGGCTACACCTTC. It specifies CASSLALGPYGYTF.